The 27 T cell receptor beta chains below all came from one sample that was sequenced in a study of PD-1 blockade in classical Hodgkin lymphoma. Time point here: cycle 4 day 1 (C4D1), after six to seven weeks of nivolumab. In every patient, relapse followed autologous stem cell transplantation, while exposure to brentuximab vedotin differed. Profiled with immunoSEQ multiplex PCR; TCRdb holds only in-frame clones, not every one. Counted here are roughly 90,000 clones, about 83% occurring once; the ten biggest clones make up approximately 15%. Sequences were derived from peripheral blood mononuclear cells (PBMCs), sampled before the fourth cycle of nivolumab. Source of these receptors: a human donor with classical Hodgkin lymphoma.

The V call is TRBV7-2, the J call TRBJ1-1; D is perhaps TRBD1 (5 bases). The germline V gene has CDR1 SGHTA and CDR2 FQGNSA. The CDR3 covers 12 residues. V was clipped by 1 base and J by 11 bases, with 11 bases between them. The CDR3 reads CASSLVVGAAFF. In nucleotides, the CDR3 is TGTGCCAGCAGCTTAGTGGTCGGGGCCGCTTTCTTT.

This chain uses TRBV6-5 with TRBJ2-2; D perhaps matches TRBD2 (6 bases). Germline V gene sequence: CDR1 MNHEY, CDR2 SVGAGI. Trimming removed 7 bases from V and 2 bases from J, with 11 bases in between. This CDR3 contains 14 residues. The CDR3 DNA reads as TGTGCCAGCACCGGGACTGCAAACACCGGGGAGCTGTTTTTT. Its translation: CASTGTANTGELFF.

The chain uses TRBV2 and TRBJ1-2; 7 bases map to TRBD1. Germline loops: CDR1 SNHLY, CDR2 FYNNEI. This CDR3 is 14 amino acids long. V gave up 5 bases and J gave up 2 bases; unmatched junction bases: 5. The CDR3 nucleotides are TGTGCCAGCAGTTTGAAGACAGGGAACTATGGCTACACCTTC. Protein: CASSLKTGNYGYTF.

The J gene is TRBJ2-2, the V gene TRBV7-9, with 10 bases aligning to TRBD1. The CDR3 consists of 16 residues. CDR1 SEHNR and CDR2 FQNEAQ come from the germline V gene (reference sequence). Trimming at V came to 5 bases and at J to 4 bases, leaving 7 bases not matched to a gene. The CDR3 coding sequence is TGTGCCAGCAGCAAAGGGGGACAGGGGAGCACCGGGGAGCTGTTTTTT. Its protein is CASSKGGQGSTGELFF.

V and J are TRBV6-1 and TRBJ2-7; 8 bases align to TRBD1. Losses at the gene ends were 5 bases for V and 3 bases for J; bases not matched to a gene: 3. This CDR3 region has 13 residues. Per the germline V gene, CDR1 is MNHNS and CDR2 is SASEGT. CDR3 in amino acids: CASSTGGSYEQYF. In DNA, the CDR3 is TGTGCCAGCAGTACAGGGGGTAGCTACGAGCAGTACTTC.

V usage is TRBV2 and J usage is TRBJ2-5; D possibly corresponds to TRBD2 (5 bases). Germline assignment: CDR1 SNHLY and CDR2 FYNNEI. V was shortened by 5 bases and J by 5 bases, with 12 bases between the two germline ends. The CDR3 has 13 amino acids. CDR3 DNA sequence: TGTGCCAGCAGTAGGGTCTCGGGGGAGACCCAGTACTTC. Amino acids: CASSRVSGETQYF.

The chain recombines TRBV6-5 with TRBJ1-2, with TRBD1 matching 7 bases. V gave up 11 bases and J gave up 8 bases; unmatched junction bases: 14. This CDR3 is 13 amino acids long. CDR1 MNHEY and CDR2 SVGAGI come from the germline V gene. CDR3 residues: CASSRGQQFGYTF. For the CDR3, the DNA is TGTGCCTCAAGTCGGGGACAGCAATTCGGCTACACCTTC.

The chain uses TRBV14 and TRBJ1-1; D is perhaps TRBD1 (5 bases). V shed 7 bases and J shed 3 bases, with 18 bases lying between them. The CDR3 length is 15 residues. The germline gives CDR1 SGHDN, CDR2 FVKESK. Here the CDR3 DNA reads TGTGCCAGCACCACCCCGACAGCGGGGGACACTGAAGCTTTCTTT. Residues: CASTTPTAGDTEAFF.

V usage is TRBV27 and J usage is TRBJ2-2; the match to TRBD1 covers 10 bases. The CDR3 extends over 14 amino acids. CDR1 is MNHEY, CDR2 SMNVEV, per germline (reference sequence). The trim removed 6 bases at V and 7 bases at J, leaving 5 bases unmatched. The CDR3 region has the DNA TGTGCCAGCAGCCGAGACAGGGGGCGCGGGGAGCTGTTTTTT. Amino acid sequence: CASSRDRGRGELFF.

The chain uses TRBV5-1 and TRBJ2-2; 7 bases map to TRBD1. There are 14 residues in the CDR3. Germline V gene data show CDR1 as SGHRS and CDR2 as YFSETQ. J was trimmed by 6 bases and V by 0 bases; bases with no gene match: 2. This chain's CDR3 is CASSLVGGPGELFF. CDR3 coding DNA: TGCGCCAGCAGCTTGGTAGGGGGCCCCGGGGAGCTGTTTTTT.

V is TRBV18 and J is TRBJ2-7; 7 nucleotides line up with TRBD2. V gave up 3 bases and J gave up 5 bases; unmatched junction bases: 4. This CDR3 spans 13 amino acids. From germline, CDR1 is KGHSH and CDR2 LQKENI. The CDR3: CASSPGLDNEQYF. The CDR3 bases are TGTGCCAGCTCACCTGGACTAGACAACGAGCAGTACTTC. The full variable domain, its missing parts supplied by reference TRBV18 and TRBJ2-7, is NAGVMQNPRHLVRRRGQEARLRCSPMKGHSHVYWYRQLPEEGLKFMVYLQKENIIDESGMPKERFSAEFPKEGPSILRIQQVVRGDSAAYFCASSPGLDNEQYFGPGTRLTVT.

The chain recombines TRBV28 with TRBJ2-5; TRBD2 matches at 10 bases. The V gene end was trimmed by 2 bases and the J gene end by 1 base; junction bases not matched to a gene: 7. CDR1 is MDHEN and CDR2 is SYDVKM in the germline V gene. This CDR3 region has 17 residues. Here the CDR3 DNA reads TGTGCCAGCAGTTTAGTCCGGCTAGCGGGAGCCCAAGAGACCCAGTACTTC. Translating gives CASSLVRLAGAQETQYF. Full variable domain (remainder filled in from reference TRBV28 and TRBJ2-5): DVKVTQSSRYLVKRTGEKVFLECVQDMDHENMFWYRQDPGLGLRLIYFSYDVKMKEKGDIPEGYSVSREKKERFSLILESASTNQTSMYLCASSLVRLAGAQETQYFGPGTRLLVL.

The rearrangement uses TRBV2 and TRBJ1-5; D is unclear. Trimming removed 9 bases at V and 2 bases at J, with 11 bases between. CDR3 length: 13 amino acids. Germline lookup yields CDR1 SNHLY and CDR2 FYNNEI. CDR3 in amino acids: CASSGSGNQPQHF. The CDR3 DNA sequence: TGTGCCAGTTCTGGGTCAGGCAATCAGCCCCAGCATTTT. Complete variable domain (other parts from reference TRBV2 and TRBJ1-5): EPEVTQTPSHQVTQMGQEVILRCVPISNHLYFYWYRQILGQKVEFLVSFYNNEISEKSEIFDDQFSVERPDGSNFTLKIRSTKLEDSAMYFCASSGSGNQPQHFGDGTRLSIL.

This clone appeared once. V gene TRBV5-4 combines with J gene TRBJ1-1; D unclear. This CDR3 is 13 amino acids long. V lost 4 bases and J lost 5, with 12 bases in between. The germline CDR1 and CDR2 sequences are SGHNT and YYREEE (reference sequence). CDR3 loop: CASSLARVTEAFF. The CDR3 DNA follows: TGTGCCAGCAGCCTCGCAAGGGTTACTGAAGCTTTCTTT.

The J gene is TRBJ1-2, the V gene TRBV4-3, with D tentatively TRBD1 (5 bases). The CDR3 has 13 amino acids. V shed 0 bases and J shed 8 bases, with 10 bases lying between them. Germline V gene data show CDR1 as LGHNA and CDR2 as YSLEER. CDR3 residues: CASSQDRGMGYTF. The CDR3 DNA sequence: TGCGCCAGCAGCCAAGATAGGGGAATGGGCTACACCTTC.

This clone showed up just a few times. The CDR3 loop reads CAISEDRGGYEQYF. The CDR3 coding sequence is TGTGCCATCAGTGAGGATCGGGGGGGCTACGAGCAGTACTTC. This sequence joins TRBV10-3 and TRBJ2-7; 8 bases agree with TRBD2. Germline assignment: CDR1 ENHRY and CDR2 SYGVKD. V shed 2 bases, J shed 3 bases, and the junction held 3 bases outside the gene matches. The CDR3 sequence is 14 residues long.

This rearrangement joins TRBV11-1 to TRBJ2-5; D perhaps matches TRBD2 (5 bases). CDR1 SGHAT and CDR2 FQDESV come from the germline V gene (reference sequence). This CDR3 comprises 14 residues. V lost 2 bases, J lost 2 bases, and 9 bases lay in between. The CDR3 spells CASSLTLAQETQYF. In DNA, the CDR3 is TGTGCCAGCAGCTTAACGCTAGCACAAGAGACCCAGTACTTC.

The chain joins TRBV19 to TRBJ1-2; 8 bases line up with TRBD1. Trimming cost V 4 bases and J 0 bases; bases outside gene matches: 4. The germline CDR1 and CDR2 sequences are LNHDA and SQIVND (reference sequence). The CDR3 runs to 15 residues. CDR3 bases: TGTGCCAGTAGTACCACGGACAGGGCTAACTATGGCTACACCTTC. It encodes CASSTTDRANYGYTF.

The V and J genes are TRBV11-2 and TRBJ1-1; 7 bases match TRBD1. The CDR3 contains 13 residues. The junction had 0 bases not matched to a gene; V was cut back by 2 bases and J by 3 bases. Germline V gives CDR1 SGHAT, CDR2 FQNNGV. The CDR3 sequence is CASSLQGDTEAFF. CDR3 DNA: TGTGCCAGCAGCTTACAGGGGGACACTGAAGCTTTCTTT.

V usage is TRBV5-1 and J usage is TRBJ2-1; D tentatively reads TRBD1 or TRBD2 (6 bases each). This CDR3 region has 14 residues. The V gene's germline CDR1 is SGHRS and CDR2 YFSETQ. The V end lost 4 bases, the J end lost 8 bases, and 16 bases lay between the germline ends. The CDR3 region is CASSPLAGGDEQFF. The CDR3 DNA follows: TGCGCCAGCAGCCCACTAGCCGGGGGCGATGAGCAGTTCTTC.

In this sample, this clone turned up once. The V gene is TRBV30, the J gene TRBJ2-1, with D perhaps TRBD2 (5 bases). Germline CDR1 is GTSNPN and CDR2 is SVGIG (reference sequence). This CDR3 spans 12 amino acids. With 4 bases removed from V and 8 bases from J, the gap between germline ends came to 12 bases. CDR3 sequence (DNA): TGTGCCTGGACTGATCCGGGATATGAGCAGTTCTTC. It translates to CAWTDPGYEQFF.

The CDR3 here is CASSLGGQGNQPQHF. The CDR3 DNA sequence: TGTGCCAGCAGTTTGGGTGGACAGGGAAATCAGCCCCAGCATTTT. The genes are TRBV28 and TRBJ1-5; 8 bases match TRBD1. CDR3 length: 15 amino acids. The V and J ends lost 3 bases and 4 bases, in that order; junction bases with no gene match: 5. The germline V gene has CDR1 MDHEN and CDR2 SYDVKM.

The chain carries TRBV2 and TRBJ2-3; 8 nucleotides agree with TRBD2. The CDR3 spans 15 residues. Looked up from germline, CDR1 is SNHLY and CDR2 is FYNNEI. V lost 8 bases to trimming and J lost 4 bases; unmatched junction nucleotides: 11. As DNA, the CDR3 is TGTGCCAGCCAGGAGCGGGAGAGGATGGCAGATACGCAGTATTTT. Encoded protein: CASQERERMADTQYF. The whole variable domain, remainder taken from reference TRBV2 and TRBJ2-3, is EPEVTQTPSHQVTQMGQEVILRCVPISNHLYFYWYRQILGQKVEFLVSFYNNEISEKSEIFDDQFSVERPDGSNFTLKIRSTKLEDSAMYFCASQERERMADTQYFGPGTRLTVL.

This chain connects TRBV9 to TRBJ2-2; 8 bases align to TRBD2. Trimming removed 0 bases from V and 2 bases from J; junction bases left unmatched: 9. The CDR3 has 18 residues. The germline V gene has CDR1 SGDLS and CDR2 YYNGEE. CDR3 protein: CASSVAVAGLRNTGELFF. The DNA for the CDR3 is TGTGCCAGCAGCGTAGCTGTAGCGGGACTCCGAAACACCGGGGAGCTGTTTTTT.

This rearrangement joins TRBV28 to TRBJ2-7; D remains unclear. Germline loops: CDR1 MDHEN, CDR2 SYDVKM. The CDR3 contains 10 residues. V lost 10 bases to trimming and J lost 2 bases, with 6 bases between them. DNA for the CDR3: TGTGCCACCGCGACCTACGAGCAGTACTTC. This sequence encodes CATATYEQYF.

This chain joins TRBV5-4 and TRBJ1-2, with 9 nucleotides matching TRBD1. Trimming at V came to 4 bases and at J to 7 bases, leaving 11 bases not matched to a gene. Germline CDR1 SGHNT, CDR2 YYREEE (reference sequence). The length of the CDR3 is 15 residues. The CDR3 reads CASSPRTGDAGGYTF. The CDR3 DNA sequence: TGTGCCAGCAGCCCCCGGACAGGGGACGCAGGTGGCTACACCTTC.

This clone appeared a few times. The DNA of the CDR3 is TGTGCCAGTAGTATAGATCATTTTGTTGTTCCTAATCAGCCCCAGCATTTT. It specifies CASSIDHFVVPNQPQHF. The V gene is TRBV19, the J gene TRBJ1-5; D is ambiguous. The CDR3 loop spans 17 amino acids. The V and J ends lost 0 bases and 4 bases respectively, with 16 bases between them. Germline loops: CDR1 LNHDA, CDR2 SQIVND (reference sequence).